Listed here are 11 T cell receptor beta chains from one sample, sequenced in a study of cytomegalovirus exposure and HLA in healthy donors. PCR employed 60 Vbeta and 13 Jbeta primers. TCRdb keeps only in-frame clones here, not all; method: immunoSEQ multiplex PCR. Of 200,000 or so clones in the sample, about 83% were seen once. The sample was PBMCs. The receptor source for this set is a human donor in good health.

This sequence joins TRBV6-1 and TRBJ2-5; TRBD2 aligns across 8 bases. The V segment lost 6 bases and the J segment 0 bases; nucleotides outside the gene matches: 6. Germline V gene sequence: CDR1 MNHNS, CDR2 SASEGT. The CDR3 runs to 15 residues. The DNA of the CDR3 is TGTGCCAGCAGAAAACTTAGCGGGAACCAAGAGACCCAGTACTTC. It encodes CASRKLSGNQETQYF.

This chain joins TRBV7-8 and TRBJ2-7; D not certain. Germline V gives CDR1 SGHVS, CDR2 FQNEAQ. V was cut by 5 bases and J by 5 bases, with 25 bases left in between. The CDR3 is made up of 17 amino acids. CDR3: CASSPRQSGSPNDEQYF. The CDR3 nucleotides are TGTGCCAGCAGCCCAAGGCAATCCGGGTCCCCTAACGACGAGCAGTACTTC.

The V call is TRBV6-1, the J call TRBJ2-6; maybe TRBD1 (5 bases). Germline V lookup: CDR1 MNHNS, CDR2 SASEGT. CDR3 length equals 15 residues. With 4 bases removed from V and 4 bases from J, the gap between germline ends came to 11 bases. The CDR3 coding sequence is TGTGCCAGCAGTGTTACAGGCTTCGGGGCCAACGTCCTGACTTTC. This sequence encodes CASSVTGFGANVLTF.

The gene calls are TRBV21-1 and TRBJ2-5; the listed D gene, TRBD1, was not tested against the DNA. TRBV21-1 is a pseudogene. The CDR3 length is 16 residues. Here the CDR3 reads CASSLRHPAGQETQYF. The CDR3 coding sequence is TGTGCCAGCAGCCTCCGACACCCTGCTGGGCAAGAGACCCAGTACTTC.

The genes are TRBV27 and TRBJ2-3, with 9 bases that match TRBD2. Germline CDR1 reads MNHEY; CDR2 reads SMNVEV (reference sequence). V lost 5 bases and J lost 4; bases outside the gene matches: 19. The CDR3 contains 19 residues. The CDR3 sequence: CASSQSVSSGEEVADTQYF. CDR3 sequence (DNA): TGTGCCAGCAGTCAATCCGTCTCTAGCGGGGAAGAGGTGGCAGATACGCAGTATTTT.

The chain's CDR3 is CASRSGIMNTEAFF. DNA for the CDR3: TGTGCCAGCCGTTCAGGGATAATGAACACTGAAGCTTTCTTT. V gene TRBV6-1 combines with J gene TRBJ1-1, with a tentative D call TRBD1 (5 bases). The V gene lost 8 bases and the J gene lost 0 bases, with 13 bases spanning the gap. This CDR3 comprises 14 residues. Germline V CDR1 and CDR2: MNHNS, SASEGT.

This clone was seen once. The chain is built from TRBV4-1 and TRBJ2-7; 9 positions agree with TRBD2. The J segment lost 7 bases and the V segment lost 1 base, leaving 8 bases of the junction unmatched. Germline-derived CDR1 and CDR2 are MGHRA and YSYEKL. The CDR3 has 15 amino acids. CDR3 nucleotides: TGCGCCAGCAGCCAAGGAGGGCTAGCGGGAAGGGAGCAGTACTTC. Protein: CASSQGGLAGREQYF.

This CDR3 is CASNPLSAGGMLSEQFF. The DNA of the CDR3 is TGTGCCAGCAACCCCCTTTCAGCCGGCGGGATGCTGAGTGAGCAGTTCTTC. The chain couples TRBV27 to TRBJ2-1; D might be TRBD2 (6 bases). Per germline, CDR1 MNHEY and CDR2 SMNVEV (reference sequence). Trimming removed 7 bases at V and 9 bases at J, with 28 bases between. CDR3 length equals 17 residues.

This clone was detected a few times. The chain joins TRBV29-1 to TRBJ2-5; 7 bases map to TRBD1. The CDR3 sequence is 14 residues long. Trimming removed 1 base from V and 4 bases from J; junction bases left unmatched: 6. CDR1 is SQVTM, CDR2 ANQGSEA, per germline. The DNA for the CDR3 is TGCAGCGTTGAAGCAGGGGGAATCCGAGAGACCCAGTACTTC. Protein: CSVEAGGIRETQYF.

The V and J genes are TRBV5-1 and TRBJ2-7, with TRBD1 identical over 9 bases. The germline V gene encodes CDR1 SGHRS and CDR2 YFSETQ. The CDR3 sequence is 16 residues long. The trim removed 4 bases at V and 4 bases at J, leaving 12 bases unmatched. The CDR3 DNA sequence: TGCGCCAGCAGCCCTTTACCGGGACAGGGTATATACGAGCAGTACTTC. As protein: CASSPLPGQGIYEQYF.

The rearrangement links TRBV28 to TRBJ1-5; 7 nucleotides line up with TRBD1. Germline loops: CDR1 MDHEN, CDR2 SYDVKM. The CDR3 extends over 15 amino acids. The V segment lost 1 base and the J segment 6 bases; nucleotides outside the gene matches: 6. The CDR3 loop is CASSLSRGFSQPQHF. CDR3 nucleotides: TGTGCCAGCAGTTTATCCAGGGGGTTTAGTCAGCCCCAGCATTTT.